This T cell receptor (beta chain) was identified in a study of T cell repertoires in cytomegalovirus infection (dated by TCRdb to between 2018 and 2021). Describing the broader study: Because public TCR beta signatures pointed to carriage of CMV infection together with the matching HLA type, the HLA type of each donor mattered for the analysis.

The junction shows trimming of 0 bases on V and 7 bases on J, and the gene matches do not reach 9 bases of it. Via the germline V gene, CDR1 is SGHVS and CDR2 FNYEAQ. Measured from the cysteine to the phenylalanine, the CDR3 is 17 residues long. Solely the CDR3 DNA is kept, with 51 bases framed from the first base. Many counts were recorded for this clonotype. Its recognized antigen is unknown. Base qualities are not provided; no much larger clone lies one nucleotide away. This sample was sequenced with an Illumina HiSeq 1500. TCRdb's own reprocessing of the public reads used fastp at Q25 and MiXCR and kept productive beta chains. CDR3 protein duplicates are merged, each entry listing the most common genes and DNA. The sample data list around 74,000 distinct CDR3 sequences, and 3% to 4.5% of these were observed just once. 3.5% to 6% of the sample comes from the top ten. Findings and caveats that apply to the study as a whole: The ex vivo response was dominated by HLA-C-restricted CMV-specific TCR beta clonotypes, which also provided the single most frequent clonotype in two of eight donors. In both this cohort and an independent cohort of 352 donors, the cumulative frequency of public TCR beta family members distinguished carriers of CMV infection plus the relevant HLA type.

This sequence originates from a human donor in good health (CMV status not recorded). Some clones in this sample may be carry-over from other donors' samples. The sequence joins TRBV7-6 to TRBJ1-6; a stretch of 7 junction bases matches TRBD1. The source material was PBMCs. For the CDR3, the sequence is CASSLAGGSSHNSPLHF. The DNA reads as follows: TGTGCCAGCAGCTTAGCAGGGGGCTCAAGCCACAATTCACCCCTCCACTTT.